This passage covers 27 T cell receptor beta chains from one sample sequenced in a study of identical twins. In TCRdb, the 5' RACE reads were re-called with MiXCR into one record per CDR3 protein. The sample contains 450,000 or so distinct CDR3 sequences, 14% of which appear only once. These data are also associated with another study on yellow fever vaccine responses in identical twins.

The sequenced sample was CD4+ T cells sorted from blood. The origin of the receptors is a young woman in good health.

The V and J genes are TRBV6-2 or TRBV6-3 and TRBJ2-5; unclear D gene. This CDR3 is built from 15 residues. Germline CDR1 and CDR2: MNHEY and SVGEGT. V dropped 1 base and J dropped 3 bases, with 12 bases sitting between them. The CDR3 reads CASSYFGSLEETQYF. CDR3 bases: TGTGCCAGCAGTTACTTCGGTAGCCTGGAAGAGACCCAGTACTTC.

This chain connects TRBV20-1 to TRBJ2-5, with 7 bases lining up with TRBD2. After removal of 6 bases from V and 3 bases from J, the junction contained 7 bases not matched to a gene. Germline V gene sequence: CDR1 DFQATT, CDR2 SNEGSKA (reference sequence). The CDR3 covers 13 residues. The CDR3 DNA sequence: TGCAGTGCCGAGGCTAGCGGAAAAGAGACCCAGTACTTC. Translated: CSAEASGKETQYF.

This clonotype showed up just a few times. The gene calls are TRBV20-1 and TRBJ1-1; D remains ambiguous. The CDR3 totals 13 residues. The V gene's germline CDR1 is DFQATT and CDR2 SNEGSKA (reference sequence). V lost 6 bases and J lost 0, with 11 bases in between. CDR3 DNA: TGCAGTGCGAGCAGTGACCTGAACACTGAAGCTTTCTTT. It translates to CSASSDLNTEAFF.

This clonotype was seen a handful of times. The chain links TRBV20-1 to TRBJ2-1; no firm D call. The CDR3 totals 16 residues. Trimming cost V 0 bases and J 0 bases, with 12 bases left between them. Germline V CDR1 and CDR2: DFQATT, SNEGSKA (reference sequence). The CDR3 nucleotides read TGCAGTGCTAGAGATCCCCAGGTAGTCTCCTACAATGAGCAGTTCTTC. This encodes CSARDPQVVSYNEQFF.

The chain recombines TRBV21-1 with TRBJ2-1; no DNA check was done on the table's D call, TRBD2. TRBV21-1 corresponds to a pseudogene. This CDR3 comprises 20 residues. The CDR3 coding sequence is TGTGCCAGCAGCAAAGCGTCATTGGTAGCGGGGGGGCAGACCTACAATGAGCAGTTCTTC. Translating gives CASSKASLVAGGQTYNEQFF.

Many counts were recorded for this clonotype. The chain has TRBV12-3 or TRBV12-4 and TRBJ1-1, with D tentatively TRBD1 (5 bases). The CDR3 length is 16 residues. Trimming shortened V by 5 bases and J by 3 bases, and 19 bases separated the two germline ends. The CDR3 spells CASSNGPPRVDTEAFF. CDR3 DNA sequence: TGTGCCAGCAGTAACGGACCCCCCAGGGTTGACACTGAAGCTTTCTTT.

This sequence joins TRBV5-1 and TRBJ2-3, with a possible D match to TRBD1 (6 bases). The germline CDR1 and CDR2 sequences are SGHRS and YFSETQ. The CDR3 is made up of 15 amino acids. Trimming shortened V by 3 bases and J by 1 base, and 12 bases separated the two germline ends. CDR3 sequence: CASSSMGAGTDTQYF. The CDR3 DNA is TGCGCCAGCAGCTCGATGGGGGCGGGCACAGATACGCAGTATTTT.

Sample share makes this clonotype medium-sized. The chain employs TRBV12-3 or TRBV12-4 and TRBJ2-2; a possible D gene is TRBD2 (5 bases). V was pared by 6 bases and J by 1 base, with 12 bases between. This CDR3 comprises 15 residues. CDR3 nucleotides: TGTGCCAGCAGCCCGCGGGCCCAGAACACCGGGGAGCTGTTTTTT. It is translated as CASSPRAQNTGELFF.

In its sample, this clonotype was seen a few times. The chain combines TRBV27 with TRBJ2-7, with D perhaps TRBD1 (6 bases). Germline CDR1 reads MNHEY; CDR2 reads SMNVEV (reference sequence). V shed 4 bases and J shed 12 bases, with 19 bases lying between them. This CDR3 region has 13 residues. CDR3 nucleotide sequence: TGTGCCAGCAGTTCCCAAATCAGGGGCCCTCCGTACTTC. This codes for CASSSQIRGPPYF.

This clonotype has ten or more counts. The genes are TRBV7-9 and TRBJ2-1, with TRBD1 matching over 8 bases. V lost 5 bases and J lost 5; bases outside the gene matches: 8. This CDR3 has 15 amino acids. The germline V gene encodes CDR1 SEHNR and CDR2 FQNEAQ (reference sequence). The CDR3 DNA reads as TGTGCCAGCAGCGGGCGGGGACAGGTAGACAATGAGCAGTTCTTC. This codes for CASSGRGQVDNEQFF.

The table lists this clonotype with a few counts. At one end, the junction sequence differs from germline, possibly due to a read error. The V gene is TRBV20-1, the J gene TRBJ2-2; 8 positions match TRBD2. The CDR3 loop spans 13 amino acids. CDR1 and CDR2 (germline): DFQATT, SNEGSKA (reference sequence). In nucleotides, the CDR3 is TGCAGTGCCGAGCGGGGGAACAACGGGGAGCTGTTTTTT. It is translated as CSAERGNNGELFF.

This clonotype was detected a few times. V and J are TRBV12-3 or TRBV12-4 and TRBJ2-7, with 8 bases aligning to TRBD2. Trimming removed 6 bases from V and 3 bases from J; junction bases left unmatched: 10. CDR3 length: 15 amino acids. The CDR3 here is CASRADGGAVYEQYF. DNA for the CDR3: TGTGCCAGCAGGGCCGACGGGGGGGCCGTCTACGAGCAGTACTTC.

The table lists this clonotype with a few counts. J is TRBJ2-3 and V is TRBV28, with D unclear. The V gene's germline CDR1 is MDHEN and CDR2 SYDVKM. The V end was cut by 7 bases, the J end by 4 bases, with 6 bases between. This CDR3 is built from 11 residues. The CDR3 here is CASNRADTQYF. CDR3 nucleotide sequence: TGTGCCAGCAATCGGGCAGATACGCAGTATTTT.

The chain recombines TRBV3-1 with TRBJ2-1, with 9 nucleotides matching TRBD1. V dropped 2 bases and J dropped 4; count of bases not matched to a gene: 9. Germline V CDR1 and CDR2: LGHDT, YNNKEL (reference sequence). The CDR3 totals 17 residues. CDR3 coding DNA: TGTGCCAGCAGCCAACTTAAGCCGGGACAGGGTTACAATGAGCAGTTCTTC. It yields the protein CASSQLKPGQGYNEQFF.

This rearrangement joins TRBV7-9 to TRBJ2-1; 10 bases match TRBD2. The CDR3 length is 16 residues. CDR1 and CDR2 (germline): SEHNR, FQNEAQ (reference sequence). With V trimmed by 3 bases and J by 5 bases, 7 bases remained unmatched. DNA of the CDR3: TGTGCCAGCAGCTTCGGACTAGCGGAGAGAGACAATGAGCAGTTCTTC. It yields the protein CASSFGLAERDNEQFF.

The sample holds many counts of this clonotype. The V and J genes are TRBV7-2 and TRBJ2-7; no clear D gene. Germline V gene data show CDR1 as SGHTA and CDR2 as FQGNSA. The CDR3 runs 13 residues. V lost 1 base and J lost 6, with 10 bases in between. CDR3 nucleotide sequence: TGTGCCAGCAGCTTAGGGCGAAAGGCCGAGCAGTACTTC. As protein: CASSLGRKAEQYF.

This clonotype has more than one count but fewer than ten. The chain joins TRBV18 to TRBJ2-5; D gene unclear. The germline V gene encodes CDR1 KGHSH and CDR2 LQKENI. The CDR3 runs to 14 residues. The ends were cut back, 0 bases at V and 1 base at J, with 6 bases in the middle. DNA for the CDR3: TGTGCCAGCTCACCACCGAGCATCCAAGAGACCCAGTACTTC. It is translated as CASSPPSIQETQYF.

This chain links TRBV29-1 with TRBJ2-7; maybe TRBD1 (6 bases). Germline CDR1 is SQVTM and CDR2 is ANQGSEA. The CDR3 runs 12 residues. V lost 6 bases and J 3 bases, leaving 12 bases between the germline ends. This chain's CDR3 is CSVRGMGYEQYF. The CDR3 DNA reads TGCAGCGTCAGGGGCATGGGCTACGAGCAGTACTTC.

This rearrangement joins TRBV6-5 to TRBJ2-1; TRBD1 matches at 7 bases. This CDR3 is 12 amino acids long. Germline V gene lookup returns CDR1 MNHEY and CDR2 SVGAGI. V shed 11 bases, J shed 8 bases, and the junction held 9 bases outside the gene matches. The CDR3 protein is CAAEDRVYEQFF. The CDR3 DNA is TGTGCCGCGGAAGACAGGGTCTATGAGCAGTTCTTC.

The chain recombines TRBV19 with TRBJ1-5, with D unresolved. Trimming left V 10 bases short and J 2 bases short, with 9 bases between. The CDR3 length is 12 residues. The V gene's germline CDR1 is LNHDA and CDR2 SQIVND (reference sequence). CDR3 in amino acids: CATPEGNQPQHF. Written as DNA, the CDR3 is TGTGCCACCCCTGAAGGCAATCAGCCCCAGCATTTT.

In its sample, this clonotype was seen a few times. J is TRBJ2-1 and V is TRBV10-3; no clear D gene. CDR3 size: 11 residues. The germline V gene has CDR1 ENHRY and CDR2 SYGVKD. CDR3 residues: CATTPGNEQFF. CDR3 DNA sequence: TGTGCTACTACTCCCGGCAATGAGCAGTTCTTC.

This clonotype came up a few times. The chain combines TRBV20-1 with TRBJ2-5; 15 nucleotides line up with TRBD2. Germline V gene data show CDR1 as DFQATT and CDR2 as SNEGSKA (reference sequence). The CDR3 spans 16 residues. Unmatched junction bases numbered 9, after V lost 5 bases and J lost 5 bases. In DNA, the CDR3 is TGCAGTGCTCTAAGACCCGGGACTAGCGGGGGGGAGACCCAGTACTTC. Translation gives CSALRPGTSGGETQYF.

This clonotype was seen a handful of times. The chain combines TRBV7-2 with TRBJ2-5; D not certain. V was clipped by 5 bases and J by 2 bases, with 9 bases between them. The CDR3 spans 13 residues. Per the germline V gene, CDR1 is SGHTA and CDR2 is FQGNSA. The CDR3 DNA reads TGTGCCAGCAGCCCACCTTATCAAGAGACCCAGTACTTC. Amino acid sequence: CASSPPYQETQYF.

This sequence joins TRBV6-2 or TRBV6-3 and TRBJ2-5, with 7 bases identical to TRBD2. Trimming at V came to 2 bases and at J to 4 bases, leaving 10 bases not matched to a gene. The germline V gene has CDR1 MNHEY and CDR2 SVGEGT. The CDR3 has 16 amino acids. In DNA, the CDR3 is TGTGCCAGCAGTTACCAGACGGGACTACTCCCAGAGACCCAGTACTTC. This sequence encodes CASSYQTGLLPETQYF.

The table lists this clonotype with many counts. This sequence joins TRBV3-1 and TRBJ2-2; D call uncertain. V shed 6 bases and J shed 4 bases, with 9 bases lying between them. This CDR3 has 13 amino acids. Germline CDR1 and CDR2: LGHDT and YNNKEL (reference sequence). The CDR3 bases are TGTGCCAGCAGTCAAACAGTCACCGGGGAGCTGTTTTTT. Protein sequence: CASSQTVTGELFF.

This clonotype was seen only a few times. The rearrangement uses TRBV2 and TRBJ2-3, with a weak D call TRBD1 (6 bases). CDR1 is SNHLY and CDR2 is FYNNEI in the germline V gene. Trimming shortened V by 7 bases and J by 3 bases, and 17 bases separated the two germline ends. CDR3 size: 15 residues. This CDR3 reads CASKKQGSPTDTQYF. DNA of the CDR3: TGTGCCAGCAAAAAACAGGGAAGCCCTACAGATACGCAGTATTTT.

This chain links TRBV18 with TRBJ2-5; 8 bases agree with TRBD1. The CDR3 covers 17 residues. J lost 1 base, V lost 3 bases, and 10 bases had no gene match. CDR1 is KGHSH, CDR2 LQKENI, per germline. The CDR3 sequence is CASSPGQGKGVQETQYF. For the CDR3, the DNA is TGTGCCAGCTCACCCGGACAGGGAAAGGGGGTCCAAGAGACCCAGTACTTC.